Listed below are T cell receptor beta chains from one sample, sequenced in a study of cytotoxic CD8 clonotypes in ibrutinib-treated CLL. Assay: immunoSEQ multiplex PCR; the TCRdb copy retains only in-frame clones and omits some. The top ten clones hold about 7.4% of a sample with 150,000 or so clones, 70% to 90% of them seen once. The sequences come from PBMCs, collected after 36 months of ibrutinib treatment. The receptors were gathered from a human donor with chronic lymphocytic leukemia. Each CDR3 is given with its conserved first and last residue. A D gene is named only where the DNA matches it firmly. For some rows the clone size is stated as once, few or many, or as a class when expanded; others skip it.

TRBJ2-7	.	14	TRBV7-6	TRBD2	CASSAAVAGREQYF	TGTGCCAGCAGCGCAGCGGTAGCGGGAAGGGAGCAGTACTTC
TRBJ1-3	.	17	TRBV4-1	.	CASSQDAQGRGGNTIYF	TGCGCCAGCAGCCAAGACGCGCAGGGGCGCGGTGGAAACACCATATATTTT
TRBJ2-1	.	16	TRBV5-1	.	CASSLSGGSSYNEQFF	TGCGCCAGCAGCTTGAGTGGGGGAAGCTCCTACAATGAGCAGTTCTTC
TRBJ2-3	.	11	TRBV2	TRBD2	CASRLAFAQYF	TGTGCCAGCAGACTAGCGTTCGCGCAGTATTTT
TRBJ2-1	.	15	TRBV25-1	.	CASSRRSSSYNEQFF	TGTGCCAGTTCCCGGCGGAGTTCGTCCTACAATGAGCAGTTCTTC
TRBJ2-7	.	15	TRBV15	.	CATSRRSTPPDEQYF	TGTGCCACCAGCAGAAGATCGACTCCCCCGGACGAGCAGTACTTC
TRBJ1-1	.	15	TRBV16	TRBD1	CASSQGGGLFAEAFF	TGTGCCAGCAGCCAGGGAGGGGGCTTATTCGCTGAAGCTTTCTTT
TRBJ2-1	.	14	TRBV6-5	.	CASSYRDLYNEQFF	TGTGCCAGCAGTTATCGGGACCTTTATAATGAGCAGTTCTTC
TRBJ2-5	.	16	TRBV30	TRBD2	CAWSVRTSGFQETQYF	TGTGCCTGGAGTGTACGTACTAGCGGATTCCAAGAGACCCAGTACTTC
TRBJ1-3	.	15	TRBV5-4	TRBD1	CASSRTGPPGNTIYF	TGTGCCAGCAGCCGGACAGGGCCCCCTGGAAACACCATATATTTT
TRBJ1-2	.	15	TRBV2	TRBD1	CAIAPGQRPDYGYTF	TGTGCTATCGCACCGGGACAGCGGCCCGATTATGGCTACACCTTC
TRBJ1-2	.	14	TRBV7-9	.	CASSHTLREYGYTF	TGTGCCAGCAGCCATACCCTCAGAGAGTATGGCTACACCTTC
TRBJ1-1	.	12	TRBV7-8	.	CASSSIGIEAFF	TGTGCCAGCAGCTCAATTGGGATTGAAGCTTTCTTT
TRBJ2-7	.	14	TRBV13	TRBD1	CASSPGQGAFEQYF	TGTGCCAGCAGCCCCGGACAGGGGGCGTTCGAGCAGTACTTC
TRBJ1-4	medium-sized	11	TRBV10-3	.	CAISVGEKLFF	TGTGCCATCAGTGTGGGAGAAAAACTGTTTTTT
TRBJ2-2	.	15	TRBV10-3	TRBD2	CAIRPVGGSFGELFF	TGTGCCATCAGACCCGTGGGCGGGAGTTTCGGGGAGCTGTTTTTT
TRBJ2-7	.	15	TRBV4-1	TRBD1	CASSQGQGVGYEQYF	TGCGCCAGCAGCCAAGGACAGGGGGTCGGCTACGAGCAGTACTTC
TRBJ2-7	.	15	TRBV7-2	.	CASSTQASQHYEQYF	TGTGCCAGCAGCACCCAGGCTAGCCAACACTACGAGCAGTACTTC
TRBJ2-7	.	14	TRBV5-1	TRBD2	CASSLRAGAHEQYF	TGCGCCAGCAGCTTGAGGGCGGGAGCCCACGAGCAGTACTTC
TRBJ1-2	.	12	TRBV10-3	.	CAISETNYGYTF	TGTGCCATCAGTGAAACGAACTATGGCTACACCTTC
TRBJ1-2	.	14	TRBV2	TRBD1	CASSEGTGDYGYTF	TGTGCCAGCAGTGAAGGGACAGGCGACTATGGCTACACCTTC
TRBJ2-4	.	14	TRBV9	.	CASSGSRGLDIQYF	TGTGCCAGCAGCGGCAGCAGGGGCTTGGACATTCAGTACTTC
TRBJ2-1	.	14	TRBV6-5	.	CASNPDRINNEQFF	TGTGCCAGCAATCCGGACAGAATAAACAATGAGCAGTTCTTC
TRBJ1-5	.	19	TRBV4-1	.	CASSQFLKEGRRNNQPQHF	TGCGCCAGCAGCCAGTTCCTGAAGGAAGGCAGGCGGAACAATCAGCCCCAGCATTTT
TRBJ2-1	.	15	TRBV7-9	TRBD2	CASSFSGGHYNEQFF	TGTGCCAGCAGCTTTAGCGGGGGACACTACAATGAGCAGTTCTTC
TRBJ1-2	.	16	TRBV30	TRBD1	CAWSPSWGQGAYGYTF	TGTGCCTGGAGCCCCTCTTGGGGGCAGGGGGCTTATGGCTACACCTTC
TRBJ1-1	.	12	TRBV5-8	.	CASSSRGDGAFF	TGTGCCAGCAGCAGCCGCGGGGATGGGGCTTTCTTT
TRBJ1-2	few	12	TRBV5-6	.	CASSFPGARYTF	TGTGCCAGCAGCTTCCCAGGGGCCCGCTACACCTTC
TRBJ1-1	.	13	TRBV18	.	CASSSDRNTEAFF	TGTGCCAGCTCATCAGACAGGAACACTGAAGCTTTCTTT
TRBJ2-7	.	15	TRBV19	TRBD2	CASSMLAGVSYEQYF	TGTGCCAGTAGTATGCTAGCGGGAGTATCCTACGAGCAGTACTTC
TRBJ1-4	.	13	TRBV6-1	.	CAIGWMTNEKLFF	TGTGCCATCGGATGGATGACTAATGAAAAACTGTTTTTT
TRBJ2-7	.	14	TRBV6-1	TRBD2	CASRKVAGNYEQYF	TGTGCCAGCAGAAAAGTAGCGGGGAACTACGAGCAGTACTTC
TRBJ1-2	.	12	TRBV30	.	CAWNRVTYGYTF	TGTGCCTGGAACAGGGTAACCTATGGCTACACCTTC
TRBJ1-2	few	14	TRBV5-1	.	CASRGSGGGYGYTF	TGCGCCAGCAGGGGGAGCGGAGGTGGCTATGGCTACACCTTC
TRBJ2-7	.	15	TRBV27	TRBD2	CASSRIAGVVHEQYF	TGTGCCAGCAGTAGAATAGCGGGAGTGGTGCACGAGCAGTACTTC
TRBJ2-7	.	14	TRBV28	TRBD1	CASSWGQGVWGGYF	TGTGCCAGCAGTTGGGGACAGGGTGTTTGGGGTGGGTACTTC
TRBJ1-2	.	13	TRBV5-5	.	CASSLGDSYGYTF	TGTGCCAGCAGCTTGGGGGACTCCTATGGCTACACCTTC
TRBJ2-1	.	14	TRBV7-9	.	CASSLLSLGNEQFF	TGTGCCAGCAGCTTGCTCAGCCTTGGAAATGAGCAGTTCTTC
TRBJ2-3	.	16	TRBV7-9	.	CASSSDHQLNTDTQYF	TGTGCCAGCAGCTCAGACCACCAACTAAACACAGATACGCAGTATTTT
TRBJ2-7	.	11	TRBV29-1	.	CSVRHPYEQYF	TGCAGCGTCCGGCACCCCTACGAGCAGTACTTC
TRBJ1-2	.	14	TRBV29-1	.	CSVGPRQRNYGYTF	TGCAGCGTGGGCCCCAGACAGAGAAACTATGGCTACACCTTC
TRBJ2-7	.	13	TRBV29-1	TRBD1	CSVEGQGFYEQYF	TGCAGCGTGGAGGGACAGGGGTTCTACGAGCAGTACTTC
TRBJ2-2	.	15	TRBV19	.	CASRRWTANTGELFF	TGTGCCAGTAGACGCTGGACCGCGAACACCGGGGAGCTGTTTTTT
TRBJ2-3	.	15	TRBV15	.	CATSSFRADTDTQYF	TGTGCCACCAGCAGTTTCCGGGCCGACACAGATACGCAGTATTTT
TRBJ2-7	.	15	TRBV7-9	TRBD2	CASSPLAGSSYEQYF	TGTGCCAGCAGCCCTTTAGCGGGAAGCTCCTACGAGCAGTACTTC
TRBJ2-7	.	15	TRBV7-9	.	CASSPRTARPYEQYF	TGTGCCAGCAGCCCCCGAACAGCAAGGCCCTACGAGCAGTACTTC
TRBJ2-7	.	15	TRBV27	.	CASSLGWTVSYEQYF	TGTGCCAGCAGTTTAGGCTGGACAGTTTCCTACGAGCAGTACTTC
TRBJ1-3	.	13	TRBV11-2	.	CASSLGRGNTIYF	TGTGCCAGCAGCTTAGGACGGGGAAACACCATATATTTT
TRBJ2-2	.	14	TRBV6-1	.	CASSLTPETGELFF	TGTGCCAGCAGTCTGACCCCCGAGACCGGGGAGCTGTTTTTT
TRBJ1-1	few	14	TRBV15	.	CATSWGRQNTEAFF	TGTGCCACCAGTTGGGGACGACAGAACACTGAAGCTTTCTTT
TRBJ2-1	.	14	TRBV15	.	CATSRDSLGTKQFF	TGTGCCACCAGCAGAGATTCGCTCGGGACCAAGCAGTTCTTC
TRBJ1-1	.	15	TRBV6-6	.	CASSYFGELYTEAFF	TGTGCCAGCAGTTATTTTGGCGAGCTTTACACTGAAGCTTTCTTT
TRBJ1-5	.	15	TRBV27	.	CASRRTSYSNQPQHF	TGTGCCAGCAGGCGGACATCTTATAGCAATCAGCCCCAGCATTTT
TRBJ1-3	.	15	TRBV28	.	CASSFQGYSGNTIYF	TGTGCCAGCAGTTTCCAGGGATACTCTGGAAACACCATATATTTT
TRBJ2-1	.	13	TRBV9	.	CASSVGRYNEQFF	TGTGCCAGCAGCGTAGGGCGCTACAATGAGCAGTTCTTC
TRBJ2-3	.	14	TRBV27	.	CASSFHLYTDTQYF	TGTGCCAGCAGTTTTCACCTATACACAGATACGCAGTATTTT
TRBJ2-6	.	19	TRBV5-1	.	CASSSRDSRRSSGANVLTF	TGCGCCAGCAGCTCACGGGACTCCCGTCGTAGCTCTGGGGCCAACGTCCTGACTTTC